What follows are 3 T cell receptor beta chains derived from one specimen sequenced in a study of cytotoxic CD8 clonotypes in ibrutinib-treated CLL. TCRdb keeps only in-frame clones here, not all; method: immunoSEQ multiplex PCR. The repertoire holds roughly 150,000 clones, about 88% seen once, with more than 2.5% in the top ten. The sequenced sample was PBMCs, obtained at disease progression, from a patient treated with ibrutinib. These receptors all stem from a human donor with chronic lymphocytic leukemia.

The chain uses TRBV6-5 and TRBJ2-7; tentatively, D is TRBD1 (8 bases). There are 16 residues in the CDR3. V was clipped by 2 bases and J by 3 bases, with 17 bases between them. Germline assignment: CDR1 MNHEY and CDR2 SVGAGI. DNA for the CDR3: TGTGCCAGCAGTTACCCAACACAGGGGGGGGACTACGAGCAGTACTTC. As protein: CASSYPTQGGDYEQYF.

As DNA, the CDR3 is TGCGCCAGCAGCTTTGGGACAGAGCGTGGGGGCTACACCTTC. The encoded protein is CASSFGTERGGYTF. V and J are TRBV5-1 and TRBJ1-2; 7 bases map to TRBD1. V was pared by 2 bases and J by 8 bases, with 9 bases of the junction left unmatched. This CDR3 region has 14 residues. The germline CDR1 and CDR2 sequences are SGHRS and YFSETQ.

CDR3 amino acids: CASSPYTDTQYF. The CDR3, as DNA: TGTGCCAGCAGCCCTTACACAGATACGCAGTATTTT. The gene calls are TRBV7-2 and TRBJ2-3, with unresolved D. V dropped 5 bases and J dropped 2 bases, with 5 bases sitting between them. The CDR3 is 12 residues long. From germline, CDR1 is SGHTA and CDR2 FQGNSA.